Listed here is a single TCR beta chain. Antigen unknown. This sample was included in a study of OX40 agonist ivuxolimab in advanced cancers. Across the study: Age averaged around 58 years (range roughly 23 to 80), and roughly 80% were male. Allowance was made for prior anti-PD-1, anti-PD-L1 or anti-CTLA-4 therapy, and roughly 40% had some.

Study observations and caveats: More expanded clones were seen, on average, in CD8+ T cells than in CD4+.

V shed 2 bases, J shed 8 bases, and the junction held 7 bases outside the gene matches. The CDR3 is 14 amino acids. Germline CDR1 is MNHNY and CDR2 is SVGAGI (reference sequence). Using immunoSEQ multiplex PCR, the repertoire was profiled, and TCRdb retains in-frame clones only, with some absent. The repertoire includes approximately 67,000 clones, around 83% of them detected once, and 2% to 3% sits in the top ten. Sequences were derived from CD4+ or CD8+ T cells sorted from blood, sampled in a trial of the OX40 agonist ivuxolimab. This chain uses TRBV6-6 with TRBJ1-2; 8 bases map to TRBD1. This receptor was obtained from an adult with an advanced solid tumor such as melanoma, head and neck, liver or kidney cancer. CDR3 sequence (DNA): TGTGCCAGCAGTTACGACAGGGGAGTAGGAGGCTACACCTTC. Protein product: CASSYDRGVGGYTF.